This T cell receptor (beta chain) was obtained from a study of shared clonotypes between healthy human individuals. The overall study: Each donor's CD4 naive and CD4 memory cells filled three plates apiece, CD8 naive two, and CD8 memory one.

Notes on the study in general: Generation probability values for non-shared clonotypes were lower than those for clonotypes shared by all four donors. Read depth was anticipated to influence clonotype sharing among donors.

Regarding this clone: The antigen remains undetermined.

Selected positively for CCR7 and CD45RO-negative, naive CD8 cells excluded terminally differentiated effector memory CD45RA+ cells. The authors split each subset's genomic DNA evenly across several immunoSEQ plates. Generated by immunoSEQ multiplex PCR, the TCRdb table keeps only in-frame clones and is missing some. The sample includes roughly 2 million clones, roughly 95% seen only once; the top ten take 1.1%. The CDR3 has 15 amino acids. V gave up 5 bases and J gave up 4 bases; unmatched junction bases: 5. Germline V gives CDR1 LNHDA, CDR2 SQIVND (reference sequence). The source material was naive CD8+ T cells sorted from blood. The chain is built from TRBV19 and TRBJ2-5; the match to TRBD2 covers 12 bases. This TCR derives from a man between 18 and 29 years old in good health. The CDR3 DNA reads as TGTGCCAGTAGTGCGACTAGCGGGAGCATAGAGACCCAGTACTTC. This sequence encodes CASSATSGSIETQYF.